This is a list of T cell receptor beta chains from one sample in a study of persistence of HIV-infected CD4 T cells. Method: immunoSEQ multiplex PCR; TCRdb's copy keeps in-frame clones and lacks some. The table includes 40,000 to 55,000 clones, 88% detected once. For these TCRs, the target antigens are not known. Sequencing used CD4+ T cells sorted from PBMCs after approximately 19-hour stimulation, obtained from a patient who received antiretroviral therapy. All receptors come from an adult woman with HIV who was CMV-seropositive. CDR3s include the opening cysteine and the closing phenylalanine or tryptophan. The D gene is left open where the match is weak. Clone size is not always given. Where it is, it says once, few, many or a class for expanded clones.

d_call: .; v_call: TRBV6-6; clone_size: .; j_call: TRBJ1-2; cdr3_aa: CASSRSPANYGYTF; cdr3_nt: TGTGCCAGCAGTCGATCACCGGCTAACTATGGCTACACCTTC
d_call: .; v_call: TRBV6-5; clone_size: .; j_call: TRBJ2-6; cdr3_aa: CASSLVGLGANVLTF; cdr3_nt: TGTGCCAGCAGTCTAGTCGGGCTCGGGGCCAACGTCCTGACTTTC
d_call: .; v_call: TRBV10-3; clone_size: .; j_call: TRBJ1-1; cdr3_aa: CAISEPNFGGGGEAFF; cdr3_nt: TGTGCCATCAGTGAGCCTAATTTCGGGGGCGGGGGGGAAGCTTTCTTT
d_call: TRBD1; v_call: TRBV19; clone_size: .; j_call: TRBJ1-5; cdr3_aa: CASAGTANQPQHF; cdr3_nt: TGTGCCAGTGCCGGGACAGCCAATCAGCCCCAGCATTTT
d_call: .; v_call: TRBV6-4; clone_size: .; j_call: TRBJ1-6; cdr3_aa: CASSDSSNSPLHF; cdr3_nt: TGTGCCAGCAGTGACAGCTCTAATTCACCCCTCCACTTT
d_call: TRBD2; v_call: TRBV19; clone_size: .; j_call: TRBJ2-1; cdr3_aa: CSRDSGVNYNEQFF; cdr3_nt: TGTTCGAGGGATAGCGGGGTCAACTACAATGAGCAGTTCTTC
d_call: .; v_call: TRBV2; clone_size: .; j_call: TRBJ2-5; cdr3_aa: CASSVLTPGRSQETQYF; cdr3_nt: TGTGCCAGCAGTGTCCTCACCCCGGGACGGTCCCAAGAGACCCAGTACTTC
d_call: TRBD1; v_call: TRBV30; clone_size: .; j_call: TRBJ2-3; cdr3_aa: CAWGPGQGSTDTQYF; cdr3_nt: TGTGCCTGGGGACCGGGACAGGGTAGCACAGATACGCAGTATTTT
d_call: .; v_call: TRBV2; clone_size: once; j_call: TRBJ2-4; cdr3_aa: CASSEAQGGANIQYF; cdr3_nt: TGTGCCAGCAGTGAAGCGCAAGGGGGTGCAAACATTCAGTACTTC
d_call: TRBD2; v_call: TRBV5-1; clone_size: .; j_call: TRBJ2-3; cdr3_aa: CASSYGLAGRSDTQYF; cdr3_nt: TGCGCCAGCAGCTATGGACTAGCGGGGAGAAGTGATACGCAGTATTTT
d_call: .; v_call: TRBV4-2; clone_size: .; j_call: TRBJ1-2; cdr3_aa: CASSQDNREGYGYTF; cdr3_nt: TGTGCCAGCAGCCAAGATAACAGGGAAGGCTATGGCTACACCTTC
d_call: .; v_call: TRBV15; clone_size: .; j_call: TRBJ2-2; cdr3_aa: CATSRDQGNTGELFF; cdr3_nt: TGTGCCACCAGCAGAGATCAGGGGAACACCGGGGAGCTGTTTTTT
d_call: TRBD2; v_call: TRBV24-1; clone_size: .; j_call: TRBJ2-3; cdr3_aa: CATSLAGREADTQYF; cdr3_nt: TGTGCCACGTCTTTAGCGGGGCGAGAGGCAGATACGCAGTATTTT
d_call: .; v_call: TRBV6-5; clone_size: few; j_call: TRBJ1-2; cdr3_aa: CASRRTGLVYGYTF; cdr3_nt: TGTGCCAGCAGACGCACAGGGCTTGTCTATGGCTACACCTTC
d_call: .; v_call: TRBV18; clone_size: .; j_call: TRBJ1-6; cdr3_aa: CASSSSRGLDSPLHF; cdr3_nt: TGTGCCAGCTCATCAAGCAGGGGACTAGATTCACCCCTCCACTTT
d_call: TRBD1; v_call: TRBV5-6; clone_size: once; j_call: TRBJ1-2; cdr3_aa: CASIFFSSGQGADGYTF; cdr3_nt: TGTGCCAGCATCTTCTTTAGTTCGGGACAGGGGGCTGATGGCTACACCTTC
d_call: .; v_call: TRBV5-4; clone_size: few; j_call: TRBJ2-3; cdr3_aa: CASSPAPTSTDTQYF; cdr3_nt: TGTGCCAGCAGCCCGGCCCCTACGAGCACAGATACGCAGTATTTT
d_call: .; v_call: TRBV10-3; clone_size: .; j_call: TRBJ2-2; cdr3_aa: CATSGWDAGELFF; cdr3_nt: TGTGCCACCTCAGGGTGGGACGCCGGGGAGCTGTTTTTT
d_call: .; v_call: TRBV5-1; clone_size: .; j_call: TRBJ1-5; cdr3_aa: CASSLGGTNQPQHF; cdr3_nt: TGCGCCAGCAGCTTGGGGGGGACCAATCAGCCCCAGCATTTT
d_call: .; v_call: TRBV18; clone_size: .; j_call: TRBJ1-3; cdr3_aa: CASSPPGLNSGNTIYF; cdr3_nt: TGTGCCAGCTCACCACCAGGACTGAACTCTGGAAACACCATATATTTT
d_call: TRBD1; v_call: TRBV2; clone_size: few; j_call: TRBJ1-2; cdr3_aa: CASSPRGPYGYTF; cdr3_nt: TGTGCCAGCAGCCCCAGGGGGCCGTATGGCTACACCTTC
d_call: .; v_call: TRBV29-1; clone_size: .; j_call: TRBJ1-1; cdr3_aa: CSVESPGGTEAFF; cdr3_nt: TGCAGCGTTGAATCCCCGGGTGGCACTGAAGCTTTCTTT
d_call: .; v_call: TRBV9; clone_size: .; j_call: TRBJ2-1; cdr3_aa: CASSAGWGGGNEQFF; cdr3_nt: TGTGCCAGCAGCGCAGGTTGGGGGGGCGGTAATGAGCAGTTCTTC
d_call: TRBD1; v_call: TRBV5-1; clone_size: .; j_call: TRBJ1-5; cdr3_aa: CASSLTGGQPQHF; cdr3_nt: TGCGCCAGCAGCTTAACAGGGGGCCAGCCCCAGCATTTT
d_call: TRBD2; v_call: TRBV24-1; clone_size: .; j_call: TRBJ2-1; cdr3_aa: CATSDPTSGGLNEQFF; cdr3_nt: TGTGCCACCAGTGATCCTACTAGCGGGGGGCTCAATGAGCAGTTCTTC
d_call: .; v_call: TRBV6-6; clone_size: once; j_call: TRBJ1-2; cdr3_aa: CASSYIGRLNYGYTF; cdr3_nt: TGTGCCAGCAGTTACATAGGACGGCTTAACTATGGCTACACCTTC
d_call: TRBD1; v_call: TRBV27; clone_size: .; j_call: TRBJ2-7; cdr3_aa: CASRRSGTGGLYEQYF; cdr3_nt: TGTGCCAGCAGACGCTCCGGGACAGGGGGACTCTACGAGCAGTACTTC
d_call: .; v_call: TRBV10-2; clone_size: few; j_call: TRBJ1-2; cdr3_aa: CASSEEGRSYGYTF; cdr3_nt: TGCGCCAGCAGTGAGGAGGGCAGGTCCTATGGCTACACCTTC
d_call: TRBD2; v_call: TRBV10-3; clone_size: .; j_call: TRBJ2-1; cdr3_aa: CAISGLAGSDQFF; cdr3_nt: TGTGCCATCAGTGGATTAGCGGGCTCTGACCAGTTCTTC
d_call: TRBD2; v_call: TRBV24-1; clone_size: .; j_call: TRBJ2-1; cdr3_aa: CATGRSGGNYNEQFF; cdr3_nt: TGTGCCACCGGACGGAGCGGGGGGAATTACAATGAGCAGTTCTTC
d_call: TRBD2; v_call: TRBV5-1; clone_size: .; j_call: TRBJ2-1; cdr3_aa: CASSEPSGSYNEQFF; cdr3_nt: TGCGCCAGCAGCGAACCTAGCGGGAGCTACAATGAGCAGTTCTTC
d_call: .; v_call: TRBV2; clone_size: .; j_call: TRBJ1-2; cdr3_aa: CASRTDPGRGSYGYTF; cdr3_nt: TGTGCCAGCAGGACAGACCCAGGGAGGGGGAGCTATGGCTACACCTTC
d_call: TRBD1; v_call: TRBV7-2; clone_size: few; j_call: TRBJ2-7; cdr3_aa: CASSLVWDRSFEQYF; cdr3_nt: TGTGCCAGCAGCTTAGTCTGGGACAGGTCCTTCGAGCAGTACTTC
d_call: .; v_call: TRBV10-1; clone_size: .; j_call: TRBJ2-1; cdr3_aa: CASSEVRASAYNEQFF; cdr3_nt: TGCGCCAGCAGTGAGGTGAGGGCTAGCGCTTACAATGAGCAGTTCTTC
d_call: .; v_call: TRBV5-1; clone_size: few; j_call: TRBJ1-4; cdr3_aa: CASSLGQVGEKLFF; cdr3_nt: TGCGCCAGCAGCTTGGGACAGGTCGGTGAAAAACTGTTTTTT
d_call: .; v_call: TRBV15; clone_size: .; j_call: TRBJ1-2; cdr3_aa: CATSRDGGYGYTF; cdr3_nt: TGTGCCACCAGCAGAGATGGGGGCTATGGCTACACCTTC
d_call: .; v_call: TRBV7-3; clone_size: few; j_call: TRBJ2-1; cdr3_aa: CASSLSPGGYNEQFF; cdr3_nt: TGTGCCAGCAGCTTAAGCCCCGGGGGTTACAATGAGCAGTTCTTC
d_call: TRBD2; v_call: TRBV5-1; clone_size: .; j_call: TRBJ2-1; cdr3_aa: CASSPRTSSLYNEQFF; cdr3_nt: TGCGCCAGCAGCCCTAGGACTAGCTCCCTTTACAATGAGCAGTTCTTC
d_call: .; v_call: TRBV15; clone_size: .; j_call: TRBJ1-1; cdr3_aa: CATSTPEWDTEAFF; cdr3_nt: TGTGCCACCAGTACCCCCGAGTGGGACACTGAAGCTTTCTTT
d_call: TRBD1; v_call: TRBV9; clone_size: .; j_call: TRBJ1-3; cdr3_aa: CASSVSGTGKNTIYF; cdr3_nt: TGTGCCAGCAGCGTATCTGGGACAGGGAAAAACACCATATATTTT
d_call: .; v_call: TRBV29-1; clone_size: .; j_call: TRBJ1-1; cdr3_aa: CSVGRGRNTEAFF; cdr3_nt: TGCAGCGTTGGCCGTGGCAGAAACACTGAAGCTTTCTTT
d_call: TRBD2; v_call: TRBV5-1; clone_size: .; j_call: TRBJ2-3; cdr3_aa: CASNWRGGADTQYF; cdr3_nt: TGCGCCAGCAATTGGCGGGGGGGAGCAGATACGCAGTATTTT
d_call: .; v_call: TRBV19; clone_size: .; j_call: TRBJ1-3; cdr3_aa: CASSITSSGNTIYF; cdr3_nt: TGTGCCAGTAGTATCACATCCTCTGGAAACACCATATATTTT
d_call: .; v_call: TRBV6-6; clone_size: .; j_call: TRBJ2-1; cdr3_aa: CASRQGLNPGNEQFF; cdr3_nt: TGTGCCAGCCGCCAAGGGCTGAACCCCGGGAATGAGCAGTTCTTC
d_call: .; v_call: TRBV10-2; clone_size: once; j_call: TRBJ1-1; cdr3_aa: CASSPPQANTEAFF; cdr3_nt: TGCGCCAGCAGTCCGCCACAGGCGAACACTGAAGCTTTCTTT
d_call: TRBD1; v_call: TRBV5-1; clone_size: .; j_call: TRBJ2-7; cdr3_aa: CASSLDRGMSYEQYF; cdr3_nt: TGCGCCAGCAGCTTGGACAGGGGGATGTCCTACGAGCAGTACTTC